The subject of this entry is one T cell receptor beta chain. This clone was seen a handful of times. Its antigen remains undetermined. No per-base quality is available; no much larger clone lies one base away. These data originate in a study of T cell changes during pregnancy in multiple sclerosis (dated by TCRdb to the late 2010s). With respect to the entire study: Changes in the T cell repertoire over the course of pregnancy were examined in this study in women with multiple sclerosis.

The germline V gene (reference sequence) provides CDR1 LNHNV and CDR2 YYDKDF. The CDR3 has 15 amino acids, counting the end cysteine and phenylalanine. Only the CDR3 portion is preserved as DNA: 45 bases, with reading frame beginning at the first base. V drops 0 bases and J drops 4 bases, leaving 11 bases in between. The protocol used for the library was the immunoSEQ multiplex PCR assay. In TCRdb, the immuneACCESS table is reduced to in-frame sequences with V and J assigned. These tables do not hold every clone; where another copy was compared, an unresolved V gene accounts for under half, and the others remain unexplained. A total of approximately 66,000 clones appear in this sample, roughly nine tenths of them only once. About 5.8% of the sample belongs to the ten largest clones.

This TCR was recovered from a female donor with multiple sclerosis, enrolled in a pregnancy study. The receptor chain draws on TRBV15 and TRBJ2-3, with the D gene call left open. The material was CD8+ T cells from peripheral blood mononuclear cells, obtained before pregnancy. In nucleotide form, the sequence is TGTGCCACCAGCAGAGAGGGCCACCCCGCAGATACGCAGTATTTT. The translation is CATSREGHPADTQYF. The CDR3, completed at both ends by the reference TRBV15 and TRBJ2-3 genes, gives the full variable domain DAMVIQNPRYQVTQFGKPVTLSCSQTLNHNVMYWYQQKSSQAPKLLFHYYDKDFNNEADTPDNFQSRRPNTSFCFLDIRSPGLGDTAMYLCATSREGHPADTQYFGPGTRLTVL.